Below are 32 T cell receptor beta chains sequenced from a single sample in a study of CD8 T cells in Susac syndrome. Random hexamers primed reverse transcription of about 0.5 to 1 ug RNA. TCRdb ran MiXCR on the immunoSEQ multiplex PCR reads and lists one entry per CDR3 protein. The table shows hundreds of thousands of distinct CDR3 sequences, with approximately 90% occurring only once. The sample taken for sequencing was CD8+ T cells from PBMCs. The receptors were gathered from a human donor with multiple sclerosis.

The genes are TRBV6-5 and TRBJ1-2; D is undetermined. The V end lost 7 bases, the J end lost 2 bases, and 11 bases lay between the germline ends. Germline-derived CDR1 and CDR2 are MNHEY and SVGAGI. This CDR3 contains 13 residues. CDR3 sequence (DNA): TGTGCCAGCACCGCCACCGAAAACTATGGCTACACCTTC. It codes for CASTATENYGYTF.

The chain combines TRBV7-9 with TRBJ2-7; D is ambiguous. CDR3 length: 16 residues. Germline loops: CDR1 SEHNR, CDR2 FQNEAQ (reference sequence). V lost 4 bases to trimming and J lost 3 bases, with 19 bases between them. The CDR3 loop reads CASSSSTGSPNYEQYF. The CDR3 DNA follows: TGTGCCAGCAGCTCCTCAACCGGGTCCCCGAACTACGAGCAGTACTTC.

This clonotype was found once. CDR3 bases: TGTGCCAGCAGCAAAAGAGGATCCCTCAATGAGCAGTTCTTC. Translated: CASSKRGSLNEQFF. The J gene is TRBJ2-1, the V gene TRBV4-2; D uncertain. The CDR3 totals 14 residues. The germline V gene encodes CDR1 LGHNA and CDR2 YNFKEQ. The V end was cut by 5 bases, the J end by 6 bases, with 14 bases between.

The rearrangement links TRBV13 to TRBJ1-6; TRBD1 agrees at 8 bases. V shed 0 bases and J 3 bases; nucleotides not matched to a gene: 4. Germline assignment: CDR1 PRHDT and CDR2 FYEKMQ (reference sequence). This CDR3 comprises 17 residues. The CDR3 loop is CASSLGTGDLYNSPLHF. CDR3 coding DNA: TGTGCCAGCAGCTTAGGGACAGGGGACCTCTATAATTCACCCCTCCACTTT.

Only one count was recorded for this clonotype. V usage is TRBV27 and J usage is TRBJ1-3; D uncertain. Germline V gives CDR1 MNHEY, CDR2 SMNVEV (reference sequence). Trimming took off 6 bases at V and 6 bases at J, with 12 bases between the two ends. The CDR3 loop spans 13 amino acids. The CDR3: CASRATPENTIYF. The DNA for the CDR3 is TGTGCCAGCAGGGCCACTCCAGAAAACACCATATATTTT.

V gene TRBV20-1 combines with J gene TRBJ2-7; TRBD2 might be the D (5 bases). Germline V lookup: CDR1 DFQATT, CDR2 SNEGSKA (reference sequence). This CDR3 region has 13 residues. The ends were cut back, 3 bases at V and 0 bases at J, with 9 bases in the middle. CDR3 protein: CSASGEHSYEQYF. The CDR3 bases are TGCAGTGCTAGCGGGGAACACTCCTACGAGCAGTACTTC.

The chain carries TRBV27 and TRBJ2-6; D is unresolved. CDR3 length: 14 residues. V lost 10 bases, J lost 1 base, and 11 bases lay in between. Germline CDR1 reads MNHEY; CDR2 reads SMNVEV (reference sequence). CDR3 sequence: CATKRLSGANVLTF. DNA of the CDR3: TGTGCCACTAAGAGGTTGTCTGGGGCCAACGTCCTGACTTTC.

The CDR3 DNA reads as TGTGCCTGGAGTGAAGAGGGGGCGCAGGGCTACACCTTC. Its protein product is CAWSEEGAQGYTF. The gene calls are TRBV30 and TRBJ1-2, with 7 bases lining up with TRBD1. This CDR3 comprises 13 residues. The V and J ends lost 1 base and 8 bases, in that order; junction bases with no gene match: 7. From germline, CDR1 is GTSNPN and CDR2 SVGIG (reference sequence).

This chain uses TRBV11-2 with TRBJ2-4; tentatively, D is TRBD1 (6 bases). V dropped 1 base and J dropped 8 bases, with 9 bases sitting between them. The CDR3 is 13 residues long. The germline V gene encodes CDR1 SGHAT and CDR2 FQNNGV. The DNA of the CDR3 is TGTGCCAGCAGCTTAGTACAGGGTGACATTCAGTACTTC. It specifies CASSLVQGDIQYF. The full variable domain, rest sourced from reference TRBV11-2 and TRBJ2-4, is EAGVAQSPRYKIIEKRQSVAFWCNPISGHATLYWYQQILGQGPKLLIQFQNNGVVDDSQLPKDRFSAERLKGVDSTLKIQPAKLEDSAVYLCASSLVQGDIQYFGAGTRLSVL.

The V gene is TRBV7-9, the J gene TRBJ2-2, with D unresolved. Germline V gene lookup returns CDR1 SEHNR and CDR2 FQNEAQ (reference sequence). CDR3 size: 11 residues. The germline V and J ends were trimmed by 7 bases and 5 bases, with 5 bases remaining between them. The CDR3, as DNA: TGTGCCAGCACCACAACCGGGGAGCTGTTTTTT. Its protein product is CASTTTGELFF.

The V call is TRBV12-3 or TRBV12-4, the J call TRBJ2-7, with unresolved D. V dropped 4 bases and J dropped 7 bases, with 14 bases sitting between them. The CDR3 runs 13 residues. CDR3 bases: TGTGCCAGCAGTTCTCCCGGGCGTTGGGAGCAGTACTTC. It specifies CASSSPGRWEQYF.

CDR3 loop: CASSPFRGRGTDTQYF. The CDR3 DNA follows: TGTGCCAGCAGCCCATTCAGGGGGCGCGGCACAGATACGCAGTATTTT. The V call is TRBV9, the J call TRBJ2-3; 8 bases agree with TRBD1. CDR3 size: 16 residues. Germline-derived CDR1 and CDR2 are SGDLS and YYNGEE. Trimming removed 4 bases from V and 1 base from J; junction bases left unmatched: 8.

The rearrangement uses TRBV9 and TRBJ1-1; D not resolved. Trimming removed 0 bases from V and 4 bases from J, with 13 bases in between. Germline-derived CDR1 and CDR2 are SGDLS and YYNGEE. This CDR3 has 15 residues. The CDR3 here is CASSVGGSVGTEAFF. The CDR3 coding sequence is TGTGCCAGCAGCGTAGGTGGGAGTGTGGGCACTGAAGCTTTCTTT.

V and J are TRBV12-3 or TRBV12-4 and TRBJ2-3, with 11 bases fitting TRBD2. The CDR3 contains 17 residues. The ends lost 5 bases at V and 0 bases at J; junction bases unmatched: 7. The CDR3 region has the DNA TGTGCCAGCAGTCCAGGACTAGCGGGCACTAGCACAGATACGCAGTATTTT. Its protein product is CASSPGLAGTSTDTQYF.

V is TRBV7-9 and J is TRBJ2-3, with D tentatively TRBD2 (5 bases). Germline V gives CDR1 SEHNR, CDR2 FQNEAQ (reference sequence). Trimming removed 8 bases from V and 0 bases from J, with 12 bases in between. This CDR3 has 14 amino acids. CDR3 DNA sequence: TGTGCCAGCGTCCTAGCCACAAGCACAGATACGCAGTATTTT. Protein: CASVLATSTDTQYF.

The V call is TRBV6-2 or TRBV6-3, the J call TRBJ2-4; either TRBD1 or TRBD2 may fit D (5 bases each). V lost 6 bases and J lost 4, with 22 bases in between. Looked up from germline, CDR1 is MNHEY and CDR2 is SVGEGT. This CDR3 has 17 residues. CDR3 sequence reads: CASSTLWLWDEKNIQYF. The CDR3, as DNA: TGTGCCAGCAGCACCCTATGGTTATGGGACGAAAAAAACATTCAGTACTTC.

This rearrangement joins TRBV6-6 to TRBJ1-2; 7 bases map to TRBD1. CDR1 MNHNY and CDR2 SVGAGI come from the germline V gene (reference sequence). Trimming took 3 bases from V and 4 from J; bases not matched to a gene: 8. This CDR3 spans 15 amino acids. The CDR3 DNA is TGTGCCAGCAGTTATGGGGACAGCTTTTTCTATGGCTACACCTTC. Its protein is CASSYGDSFFYGYTF.

This clonotype was found once. V and J are TRBV5-8 and TRBJ1-3; a weak D match, TRBD1 (5 bases). The CDR3 runs 16 residues. The ends were cut back, 6 bases at V and 0 bases at J, with 16 bases in the middle. Germline V CDR1 and CDR2: SGHTS, YDEGEE. CDR3 protein: CASIPGRGSSGNTIYF. The CDR3 DNA sequence: TGTGCCAGCATCCCCGGCCGGGGGAGCTCTGGAAACACCATATATTTT.

V gene TRBV20-1 combines with J gene TRBJ1-1; D is possibly TRBD1 (5 bases). Germline CDR1 DFQATT, CDR2 SNEGSKA (reference sequence). This CDR3 spans 14 amino acids. For the CDR3, the DNA is TGCAGCTTCCGAAAAGTGGGGGTTGACACTGAAGCTTTCTTT. Its protein product is CSFRKVGVDTEAFF.

The chain couples TRBV11-1 to TRBJ1-1; TRBD1 agrees at 7 bases. Germline V lookup: CDR1 SGHAT, CDR2 FQDESV (reference sequence). V gave up 5 bases and J gave up 7 bases; unmatched junction bases: 16. There are 16 residues in the CDR3. The CDR3 coding sequence is TGTGCCAGCAGCATTAGGGGGCGATGGGGGGAAGTTGAAGCTTTCTTT. It translates to CASSIRGRWGEVEAFF.

This clonotype was recorded once. The V and J genes are TRBV9 and TRBJ2-7, with 7 bases matching TRBD2. The germline V gene has CDR1 SGDLS and CDR2 YYNGEE. The ends lost 4 bases at V and 5 bases at J; junction bases unmatched: 12. The CDR3 consists of 15 residues. The CDR3 region is CASSPPGRELHEQYF. As DNA, the CDR3 is TGTGCCAGCAGCCCCCCGGGGCGGGAGCTCCACGAGCAGTACTTC.

This chain uses TRBV4-3 with TRBJ2-7; 7 positions match TRBD2. This CDR3 comprises 15 residues. Germline CDR1 LGHNA, CDR2 YSLEER. V was clipped by 0 bases and J by 5 bases; unmatched bases: 7. The CDR3 reads CASSQDWTGGNEQYF. CDR3 coding DNA: TGCGCCAGCAGCCAAGATTGGACCGGGGGGAACGAGCAGTACTTC.

V and J are TRBV3-1 and TRBJ2-3, with 9 bases aligning to TRBD2. From germline, CDR1 is LGHDT and CDR2 YNNKEL (reference sequence). The CDR3 consists of 17 residues. V shed 4 bases and J 2 bases; nucleotides not matched to a gene: 10. Here the CDR3 reads CASSPAGRTSVTDTQYF. CDR3 sequence (DNA): TGTGCCAGCAGCCCAGCCGGTCGGACTAGCGTCACAGATACGCAGTATTTT.

J is TRBJ2-1 and V is TRBV13; D is undetermined. The germline V and J ends were trimmed by 5 bases and 0 bases, with 11 bases remaining between them. This CDR3 has 15 residues. Germline CDR1 and CDR2: PRHDT and FYEKMQ (reference sequence). CDR3 residues: CASSHPSSSYNEQFF. As DNA, the CDR3 is TGTGCCAGCAGCCACCCATCGAGCTCCTACAATGAGCAGTTCTTC.

This chain uses TRBV2 with TRBJ2-1; the D gene is possibly TRBD1 (6 bases). Germline loops: CDR1 SNHLY, CDR2 FYNNEI. Trimming left V 1 base short and J 9 bases short, with 19 bases between. This CDR3 spans 16 amino acids. CDR3 protein: CASSEGLQGRASEQFF. The CDR3 DNA sequence: TGTGCCAGCAGTGAAGGCCTACAGGGTAGGGCAAGTGAGCAGTTCTTC.

The chain combines TRBV12-3 or TRBV12-4 with TRBJ2-3; D uncertain. The CDR3 spans 12 residues. Trimming shortened V by 5 bases and J by 5 bases, and 8 bases separated the two germline ends. CDR3 DNA: TGTGCCAGCAGTCTCCCCAGAGATACGCAGTATTTT. Translation: CASSLPRDTQYF.

The rearrangement joins TRBV6-6 to TRBJ1-1; the D gene is possibly TRBD1 (6 bases). V shed 2 bases and J shed 4 bases, with 11 bases lying between them. From germline, CDR1 is MNHNY and CDR2 SVGAGI (reference sequence). This CDR3 comprises 14 residues. This CDR3 is CASSYGGPGTEAFF. In DNA form, the CDR3 reads TGTGCCAGCAGTTACGGGGGGCCGGGCACTGAAGCTTTCTTT.

The chain couples TRBV4-3 to TRBJ2-6; 7 nucleotides agree with TRBD1. V was pared by 4 bases and J by 2 bases, with 2 bases of the junction left unmatched. This CDR3 has 15 residues. The germline V gene has CDR1 LGHNA and CDR2 YSLEER. CDR3 in DNA: TGCGCCAGCAGCCCCCAGGGGGCTGGGGCCAACGTCCTGACTTTC. It specifies CASSPQGAGANVLTF.

The chain is built from TRBV6-5 and TRBJ2-1, with D perhaps matching TRBD1 (5 bases). V was clipped by 2 bases and J by 6 bases, with 17 bases between them. The CDR3 runs 16 residues. The germline V gene encodes CDR1 MNHEY and CDR2 SVGAGI. As DNA, the CDR3 is TGTGCCAGCAGTTACACCACTCAGGGCAAGGGCAATGAGCAGTTCTTC. It encodes CASSYTTQGKGNEQFF.

The genes are TRBV27 and TRBJ2-7; D tentatively fits TRBD1 or TRBD2 (6 bases each). V lost 0 bases and J 2 bases, leaving 14 bases between the germline ends. The CDR3 length is 16 residues. Germline V gives CDR1 MNHEY, CDR2 SMNVEV (reference sequence). The CDR3 nucleotides are TGTGCCAGCAGTTTATCATTCCGGGGGCTAACCTACGAGCAGTACTTC. This codes for CASSLSFRGLTYEQYF.

V usage is TRBV9 and J usage is TRBJ2-7; D is unresolved. Germline CDR1 reads SGDLS; CDR2 reads YYNGEE. The CDR3 totals 14 residues. Deletions cut 0 bases from V and 2 bases from J, with 9 bases between. CDR3 DNA: TGTGCCAGCAGCGTAGAGGCTACCGCCTACGAGCAGTACTTC. Translating it yields CASSVEATAYEQYF.

The chain combines TRBV19 with TRBJ2-2, with 10 bases that match TRBD1. Germline V gives CDR1 LNHDA, CDR2 SQIVND (reference sequence). V shed 3 bases and J 5 bases; nucleotides not matched to a gene: 3. The CDR3 is 15 amino acids. CDR3 amino acids: CASSILDRGTGELFF. The CDR3 nucleotides are TGTGCCAGTAGTATTCTGGACAGGGGGACCGGGGAGCTGTTTTTT.